The following is a TCR beta chain sequence with its context. This specimen comes from a study of PD-1 blockade in mismatch repair-deficient tumors. As for the study in general: Patients had about eleven mismatch repair-deficient cancer types and were previously treated and progressing.

Sequenced by immunoSEQ multiplex PCR; TCRdb stores in-frame clones only, minus some. The table includes approximately 25,000 clones, 83% detected once. This CDR3 has 15 residues. Trimming stripped 1 base from V and 6 bases from J, with 16 bases between. Germline assignment: CDR1 LGHNA and CDR2 YSLEER. Every patient had mismatch repair deficiency by PCR or immunohistochemistry. The specimen was peripheral blood, collected 12 weeks after starting pembrolizumab. The chain couples TRBV4-3 to TRBJ2-7; a possible D gene is TRBD2 (7 bases). The clonotype was recovered from an adult with mismatch repair-deficient cancer. The CDR3 sequence is CASSQVAGALREQYF. In DNA, the CDR3 is TGCGCCAGCAGCCAAGTTGCGGGGGCACTTCGCGAGCAGTACTTC.